A selection of T cell receptor beta chains follows, all from one sample in a study of cytomegalovirus exposure and HLA in healthy donors. TCRdb keeps only in-frame clones here, not all; method: immunoSEQ multiplex PCR. The top ten hold less than 1.6% of the sample, which has about 170,000 clones, more than 70% seen once. Sequencing was done on a sample of PBMCs. The receptors were gathered from a girl under 18 in good health and CMV-seronegative. The CDR3 runs from the conserved cysteine through the conserved F or W. The order of the fields is D gene, J gene, V gene, clone size, CDR3 DNA, CDR3 protein. A D gene is named only where the DNA matches it firmly. Clone size is given for some rows only: seen once, a few or many times, or a class if the clone is expanded.

TRBD1	TRBJ1-3	TRBV9	NA	TGTGCCAGCAGCGTTACAGGGGGCACTGGAAACACCATATATTTT	CASSVTGGTGNTIYF
TRBD2	TRBJ2-7	TRBV19	NA	TGTGCCAGTAGTATAGCCGCGGGAGGCTACGAGCAGTACTTC	CASSIAAGGYEQYF
TRBD1	TRBJ1-5	TRBV19	NA	TGTGCCAGTTCCGCGACTGCGGGACAGAATCAGCCCCAGCATTTT	CASSATAGQNQPQHF
NA	TRBJ1-2	TRBV7-3	NA	TGTGCCAGCAGCTTAAAGGTCGCAGGGGTGAACTATGGCTACACCTTC	CASSLKVAGVNYGYTF
NA	TRBJ2-5	TRBV6-5	few	TGTGCCAGCAGTTACTCGGCTAGCGAGAGTCGGGAGACCCAGTACTTC	CASSYSASESRETQYF
NA	TRBJ1-1	TRBV16	once	TGTGCCAGCAGCCAATCGACGGCGGGGACTGAAGCTTTCTTT	CASSQSTAGTEAFF
NA	TRBJ1-5	TRBV5-1	NA	TGCGCCAGCAGCTTATTGCCTACAGGTTATAGCAATCAGCCCCAGCATTTT	CASSLLPTGYSNQPQHF
NA	TRBJ1-2	TRBV15	few	TGTGCCACCAGCAGAGGACAGGACTATGGCTACACCTTC	CATSRGQDYGYTF
NA	TRBJ1-4	TRBV2	few	TGTGCCAGCGAGGCTAGGACTAATGAAAAACTGTTTTTT	CASEARTNEKLFF
NA	TRBJ2-5	TRBV13	once	TGTGCCAGCAGCTTAGCTCGCCAAGAGACCCAGTACTTC	CASSLARQETQYF
TRBD1	TRBJ1-1	TRBV5-1	NA	TGCGCCAGCCACGCCCCCCGGACAGGGAAACCCATGAACACTGAAGCTTTCTTT	CASHAPRTGKPMNTEAFF
TRBD1	TRBJ1-2	TRBV7-9	NA	TGTGCCAGCAGCTTAAGGGACAGGGATCTGAGTGATGGCTACACCTTC	CASSLRDRDLSDGYTF
NA	TRBJ2-5	TRBV4-2	NA	TGTGCCAGCAGCCAATCCGGGGATCGTCGGGAGACCCAGTACTTC	CASSQSGDRRETQYF
NA	TRBJ2-7	TRBV7-9	few	TGTGCCAGCAGCTTAAAGAGGTACGAGCAGTACTTC	CASSLKRYEQYF
NA	TRBJ1-3	TRBV7-9	NA	TGTGCCAGCAGCGGGGGAGGGGACACCATATATTTT	CASSGGGDTIYF
TRBD1	TRBJ2-1	TRBV6-1	NA	TGTGCCAGTCTGGGACCGGGACAGGGTTACAATGAGCAGTTCTTC	CASLGPGQGYNEQFF
TRBD2	TRBJ2-7	TRBV11-2	NA	TGTGCCAGCAGCCGCAGGGGCGGGGGGCGCAACTACGAGCAGTACTTC	CASSRRGGGRNYEQYF
TRBD2	TRBJ2-5	TRBV5-1	NA	TGCGCCAGCTACCTAGCGGGGGGGCCTGGAGAGACCCAGTACTTC	CASYLAGGPGETQYF
NA	TRBJ1-3	TRBV5-1	NA	TGCGCCAGCAGTGCCCTCCCGAGGGACTCTGGAAACACCATATATTTT	CASSALPRDSGNTIYF
NA	TRBJ1-1	TRBV6-5	NA	TGTGCCAGCAGTTACTCGTCAGGGGAAGCTTTCTTT	CASSYSSGEAFF
NA	TRBJ2-3	TRBV5-1	NA	TGCGCCAGCAGGACCGGGAGCACAGATACGCAGTATTTT	CASRTGSTDTQYF
TRBD1	TRBJ2-2	TRBV5-4	NA	TGTGCCAGCAGCCCATACAGGGGTAACACCGGGGAGCTGTTTTTT	CASSPYRGNTGELFF
NA	TRBJ2-2	TRBV19	NA	TGTGCCAGTAACAGGCTTAACACCGGGGAGCTGTTTTTT	CASNRLNTGELFF
NA	TRBJ1-3	TRBV7-6	NA	TGTGCCAGCAGCTTAGGTCACGGGGGTTCAGGAAACACCATATATTTT	CASSLGHGGSGNTIYF
NA	TRBJ2-5	TRBV6-4	few	TGTGCCAGCAGTGACCCAGGGATAAGAGAGACCCAGTACTTC	CASSDPGIRETQYF
NA	TRBJ2-5	TRBV5-8	NA	TGTGCCAGCAGCCTTGAACTTCAGGGGCGCGGAGAGACCCAGTACTTC	CASSLELQGRGETQYF
NA	TRBJ2-7	TRBV5-1	NA	TGCGCCAGCAGCTTGGAAATAGCGGCCTACGAGCAGTACTTC	CASSLEIAAYEQYF
NA	TRBJ2-7	TRBV7-9	NA	TGTGCCAGCAGTTTAGGGCCCCAGGGCTCCCCTTACGAGCAGTACTTC	CASSLGPQGSPYEQYF
NA	TRBJ2-3	TRBV2	NA	TGTGCCAGCAGTGACGTGGGGACTACAGATACGCAGTATTTT	CASSDVGTTDTQYF
NA	TRBJ1-5	TRBV6-5	few	TGTGCCAGCAGCCTGGAAAGGGGCGGTCAGCCCCAGCATTTT	CASSLERGGQPQHF
TRBD1	TRBJ2-1	TRBV2	NA	TGTGCCAGCAGTGCGTTGACAGGGGTGGGGTACAATGAGCAGTTCTTC	CASSALTGVGYNEQFF
TRBD1	TRBJ1-6	TRBV5-8	NA	TGTGCCAGCAGCCCGACAGGGGTTAATTCACCCCTCCACTTT	CASSPTGVNSPLHF